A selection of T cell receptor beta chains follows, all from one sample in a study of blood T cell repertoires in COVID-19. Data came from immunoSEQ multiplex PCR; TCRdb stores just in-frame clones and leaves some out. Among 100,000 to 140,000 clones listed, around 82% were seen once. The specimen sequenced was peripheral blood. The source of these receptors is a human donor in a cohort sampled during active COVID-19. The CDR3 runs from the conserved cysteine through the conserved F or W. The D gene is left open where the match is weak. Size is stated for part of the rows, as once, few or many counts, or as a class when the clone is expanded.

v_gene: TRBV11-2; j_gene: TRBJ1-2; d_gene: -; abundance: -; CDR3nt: TGTGCCAGCAGTTCCTTAAGGACAGACCTCTATGGCTACACCTTC; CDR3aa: CASSSLRTDLYGYTF
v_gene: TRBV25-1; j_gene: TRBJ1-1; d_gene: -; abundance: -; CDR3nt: TGTGCCAGCAGGGAGACAGCGAACACTGAAGCTTTCTTT; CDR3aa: CASRETANTEAFF
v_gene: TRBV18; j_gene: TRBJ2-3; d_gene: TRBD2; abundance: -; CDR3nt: TGTGCCAGCTCACCACCCGGGACTAGGGGGGATACGCAGTATTTT; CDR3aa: CASSPPGTRGDTQYF
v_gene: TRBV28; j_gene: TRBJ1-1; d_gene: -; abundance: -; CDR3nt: TGTGCCAGCAGCTTACAGGTTATGAACACTGAAGCTTTCTTT; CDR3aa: CASSLQVMNTEAFF
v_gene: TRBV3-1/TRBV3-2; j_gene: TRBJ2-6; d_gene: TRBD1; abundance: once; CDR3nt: TGTGCCAGCAGCCAAAGACTACAGGGGTCTGGGGCCAACGTCCTGACTTTC; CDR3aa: CASSQRLQGSGANVLTF
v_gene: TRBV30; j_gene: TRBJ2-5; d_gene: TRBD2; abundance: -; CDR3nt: TGTGCCTGGAGTGTACTAGCGGGAGGGAGAGAGACCCAGTACTTC; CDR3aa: CAWSVLAGGRETQYF
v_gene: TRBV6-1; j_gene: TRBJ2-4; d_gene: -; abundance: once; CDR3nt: TGTGCCAGCAGTGAGCTTCCCCCCAGGGGAGTCTATCCCAAAAACATTCAGTACTTC; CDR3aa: CASSELPPRGVYPKNIQYF
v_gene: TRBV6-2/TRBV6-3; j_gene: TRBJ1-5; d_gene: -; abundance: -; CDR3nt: TGTGCCAGCAGTTGGATGGACAGTGGGGATAGCAATCAGCCCCAGCATTTT; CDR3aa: CASSWMDSGDSNQPQHF
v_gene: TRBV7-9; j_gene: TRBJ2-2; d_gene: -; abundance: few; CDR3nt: TGTGCCAGCAGCCCGACAGGCATCGGGGAGCTGTTTTTT; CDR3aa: CASSPTGIGELFF
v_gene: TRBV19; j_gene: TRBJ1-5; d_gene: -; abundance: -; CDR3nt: TGTGCCAGTATAGGGACTCCCTATAGCAATCAGCCCCAGCATTTT; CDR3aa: CASIGTPYSNQPQHF
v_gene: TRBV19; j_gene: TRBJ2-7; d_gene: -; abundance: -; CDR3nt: TGTGCCAGTAGTATAGCAACAGAGCAGTACTTC; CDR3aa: CASSIATEQYF
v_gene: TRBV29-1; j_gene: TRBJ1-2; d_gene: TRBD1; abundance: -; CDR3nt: TGCAGCGTTGAATCGGGACAGGGAGGTTCTAACTATGGCTACACCTTC; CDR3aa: CSVESGQGGSNYGYTF
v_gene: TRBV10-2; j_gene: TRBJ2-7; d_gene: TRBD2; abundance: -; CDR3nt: TGCGCCAGCAGCTTACTAGCGGGGGTTCCCGGAGGCTACGAGCAGTACTTC; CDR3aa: CASSLLAGVPGGYEQYF
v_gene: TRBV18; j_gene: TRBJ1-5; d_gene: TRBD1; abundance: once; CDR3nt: TGTGCCAGCTCACCAATGGGACAGAAAAATATGCCCCAGCATTTT; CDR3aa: CASSPMGQKNMPQHF
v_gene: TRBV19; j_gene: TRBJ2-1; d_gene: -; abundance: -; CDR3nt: TGTGCCAGTAGTATACAGGGGAGGGATGAGCAGTTCTTC; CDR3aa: CASSIQGRDEQFF
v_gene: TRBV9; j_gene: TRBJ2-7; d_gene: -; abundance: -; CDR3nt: TGTGCCAGCAGCGCCCAGGGCGCGAGTGGCTACGAGCAGTACTTC; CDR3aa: CASSAQGASGYEQYF
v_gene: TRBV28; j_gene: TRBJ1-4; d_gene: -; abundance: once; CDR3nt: TGTGCCAGCAGTTTCGGCAGGGGTTACGAAAAACTGTTTTTT; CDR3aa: CASSFGRGYEKLFF
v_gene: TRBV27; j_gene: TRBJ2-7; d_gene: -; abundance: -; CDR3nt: TGTGCCAGCAGTTTATCGGTAGCAGCCTACGAGCAGTACTTC; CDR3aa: CASSLSVAAYEQYF
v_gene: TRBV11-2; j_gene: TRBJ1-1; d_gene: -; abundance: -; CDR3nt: TGTGCCAGCAGCTTAGATCGTCTAGGGAGTCAAGCTTTCTTT; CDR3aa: CASSLDRLGSQAFF
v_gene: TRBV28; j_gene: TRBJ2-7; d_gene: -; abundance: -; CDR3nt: TGTGCCAGCACCCAACTCCACGAGCAGTACTTC; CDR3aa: CASTQLHEQYF
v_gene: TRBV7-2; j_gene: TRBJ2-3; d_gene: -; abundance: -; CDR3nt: TGTGCCAGCAGCTTAGGGGGGGAAGGCACAGATACGCAGTATTTT; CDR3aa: CASSLGGEGTDTQYF
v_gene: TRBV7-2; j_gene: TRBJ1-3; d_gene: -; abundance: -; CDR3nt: TGTGCCAGCAGCTTATTGAGTCAGGGTGGAAACACCATATATTTT; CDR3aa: CASSLLSQGGNTIYF
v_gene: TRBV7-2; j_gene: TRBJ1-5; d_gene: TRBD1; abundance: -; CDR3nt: TGTGCCAGCAGCCAAGGAGGGGGCTTGATTCAGCCCCAGCATTTT; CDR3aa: CASSQGGGLIQPQHF
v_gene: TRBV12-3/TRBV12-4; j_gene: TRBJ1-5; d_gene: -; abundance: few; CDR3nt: TGTGCCAGCAGTTCCGCGACTAATCAGCCCCAGCATTTT; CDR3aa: CASSSATNQPQHF
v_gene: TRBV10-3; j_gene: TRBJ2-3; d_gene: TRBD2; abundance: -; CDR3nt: TGTGCCATCAGAAAAGACCCCACTAGCGGGGGGAGGAGCACAGATACGCAGTATTTT; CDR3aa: CAIRKDPTSGGRSTDTQYF
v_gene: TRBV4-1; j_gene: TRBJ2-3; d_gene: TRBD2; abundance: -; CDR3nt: TGCGCCAGCAGCCCACCCGCTAGCGGGATTTGGACAGATACGCAGTATTTT; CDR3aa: CASSPPASGIWTDTQYF
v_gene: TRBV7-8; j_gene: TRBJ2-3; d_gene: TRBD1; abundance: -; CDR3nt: TGTGCCAGCAGCTTAGGTAGGGGGCTAAATACGCAGTATTTT; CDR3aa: CASSLGRGLNTQYF
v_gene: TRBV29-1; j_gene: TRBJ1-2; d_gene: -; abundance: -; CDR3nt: TGCAGCGTTGAACGGGGTAACTATGGCTACACCTTC; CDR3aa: CSVERGNYGYTF